This section outlines one T cell receptor beta chain sequence together with its context. Its antigen is unidentified. This entry comes from a study of OX40 agonist ivuxolimab in advanced cancers. Prior autoimmune disease or systemic immunosuppression barred patients. Findings and caveats of the study: Compared with others, partial responders at 0.1-3.0 mg/kg displayed clonal expansion among the lowest. The antigen specificity of the peripheral T cells (those that were expanded) was not determined.

Sequencing was performed with immunoSEQ multiplex PCR; in TCRdb, only in-frame clones are kept and a portion is missing. Of around 62,000 clones in the sample, around 83% were seen once. Germline V gene lookup returns CDR1 SEHNR and CDR2 FQNEAQ (reference sequence). This CDR3 has 15 amino acids. Trimming removed 3 bases from V and 5 bases from J, with 16 bases in between. The clonotype was recovered from an adult with an advanced solid tumor such as melanoma, head and neck, liver or kidney cancer. The material was CD4+ or CD8+ T cells sorted from blood, obtained in a trial of the OX40 agonist ivuxolimab. The rearrangement uses TRBV7-9 and TRBJ1-2, with a weak D call TRBD1 (6 bases). The CDR3 loop reads CASSLVGKDRYGYTF. The CDR3, as DNA: TGTGCCAGCAGCTTGGTGGGCAAGGACAGATATGGCTACACCTTC.